What follows are 16 T cell receptor beta chains derived from one specimen sequenced in a study of shared clonotypes between healthy human individuals. Method: immunoSEQ multiplex PCR; TCRdb's copy keeps in-frame clones and lacks some. This repertoire shows some 1.5 million clones, around 97% found once; its top ten account for roughly 1.2%. Sequenced input: naive CD4+ T cells sorted from blood. The sample's subset: CD45RA+ positively selected. All receptors come from a man in his thirties or forties in good health.

The genes are TRBV28 and TRBJ2-3; 11 bases map to TRBD1. V was clipped by 6 bases and J by 2 bases; unmatched bases: 4. CDR1 is MDHEN, CDR2 SYDVKM, per germline. The CDR3 has 15 amino acids. The CDR3 loop is CASSLGQGVTDTQYF. Written as DNA, the CDR3 is TGTGCCAGCAGCCTGGGACAGGGGGTCACAGATACGCAGTATTTT.

The chain couples TRBV7-2 to TRBJ2-1; D gene uncertain. This CDR3 has 15 amino acids. Germline V gene data show CDR1 as SGHTA and CDR2 as FQGNSA. The V end was cut by 3 bases, the J end by 0 bases, with 9 bases between. CDR3 in amino acids: CASSFGVASYNEQFF. In nucleotides, the CDR3 is TGTGCCAGCAGCTTCGGAGTAGCCTCCTACAATGAGCAGTTCTTC.

This chain uses TRBV11-2 with TRBJ2-7; D possibly uses TRBD1 or TRBD2 (5 bases each). Germline V gene sequence: CDR1 SGHAT, CDR2 FQNNGV. V shed 5 bases and J shed 2 bases, with 13 bases lying between them. The CDR3 length is 14 residues. CDR3 bases: TGTGCCAGCAGCACTGCCGGGACGACCTACGAGCAGTACTTC. Protein sequence: CASSTAGTTYEQYF.

This rearrangement joins TRBV10-3 to TRBJ2-7; 10 bases align to TRBD2. Germline assignment: CDR1 ENHRY and CDR2 SYGVKD. The V segment lost 4 bases and the J segment 0 bases; nucleotides outside the gene matches: 3. The CDR3 is 15 residues long. CDR3 protein: CAISGPSGSSYEQYF. In DNA form, the CDR3 reads TGTGCCATCAGTGGGCCTAGCGGGAGCTCCTACGAGCAGTACTTC.

The chain uses TRBV28 and TRBJ2-5, with 9 nucleotides matching TRBD1. The CDR3 is 14 amino acids. CDR1 is MDHEN and CDR2 is SYDVKM in the germline V gene. The V and J ends lost 4 bases and 5 bases, in that order; junction bases with no gene match: 5. The CDR3 loop reads CASSSQGAWETQYF. The CDR3, as DNA: TGTGCCAGCAGTTCACAGGGGGCTTGGGAGACCCAGTACTTC.

The V and J genes are TRBV7-8 and TRBJ2-3; the D is unclear. Trimming pared 6 bases from V and 1 base from J, leaving 14 bases between. The CDR3 totals 15 residues. The germline CDR1 and CDR2 sequences are SGHVS and FQNEAQ. This CDR3 is CASRIAWPGTDTQYF. The CDR3, as DNA: TGTGCCAGCAGGATAGCTTGGCCTGGCACAGATACGCAGTATTTT.

The chain employs TRBV6-5 and TRBJ1-3; no clear D. Germline CDR1 MNHEY, CDR2 SVGAGI. This CDR3 region has 16 residues. The V end was cut by 4 bases, the J end by 0 bases, with 13 bases between. The CDR3 region is CASSSAGLGSGNTIYF. As DNA, the CDR3 is TGTGCCAGCAGTTCGGCAGGACTTGGCTCTGGAAACACCATATATTTT.

This chain links TRBV5-1 with TRBJ1-1; D is uncertain. Trimming removed 7 bases from V and 2 bases from J, with 12 bases in between. Germline CDR1 and CDR2: SGHRS and YFSETQ. The CDR3 totals 13 residues. The CDR3 DNA reads TGCGCCAGCGCGGATCCGGGAAACACTGAAGCTTTCTTT. Its protein is CASADPGNTEAFF.

The chain has TRBV5-5 and TRBJ2-7, with TRBD2 identical over 7 bases. The CDR3 has 14 amino acids. CDR1 SGHKS and CDR2 YYEKEE come from the germline V gene (reference sequence). J was trimmed by 2 bases and V by 2 bases; bases with no gene match: 4. The DNA for the CDR3 is TGTGCCAGCAGCTTTTGGACTAGGACCTACGAGCAGTACTTC. Protein sequence: CASSFWTRTYEQYF.

This clone was observed once. The rearrangement joins TRBV7-9 to TRBJ2-7, with 8 positions matching TRBD2. CDR1 is SEHNR and CDR2 is FQNEAQ in the germline V gene (reference sequence). The CDR3 runs 15 residues. V shed 0 bases and J 6 bases; nucleotides not matched to a gene: 7. The CDR3 sequence is CASSLAGTSLSEQYF. CDR3 sequence (DNA): TGTGCCAGCAGCTTAGCGGGGACTAGTCTTTCCGAGCAGTACTTC.

With respect to this clone: Other DNA sequences in this sample translate to the same CDR3. V usage is TRBV27 and J usage is TRBJ2-2; D ambiguous. Germline CDR1 is MNHEY and CDR2 is SMNVEV (reference sequence). The CDR3 extends over 15 amino acids. V lost 1 base and J 1 base, leaving 7 bases between the germline ends. The DNA for the CDR3 is TGTGCCAGCAGTTTATTGGCAGTGAACACCGGGGAGCTGTTTTTT. Translating it yields CASSLLAVNTGELFF.

The chain combines TRBV7-9 with TRBJ2-2; D is uncertain. The CDR3 runs to 14 residues. The germline gives CDR1 SEHNR, CDR2 FQNEAQ (reference sequence). V was trimmed by 4 bases and J by 1 base, leaving 7 bases between them. The chain's CDR3 is CASSSSRNTGELFF. CDR3 sequence (DNA): TGTGCCAGCAGCTCGAGCAGGAACACCGGGGAGCTGTTTTTT.

The genes are TRBV9 and TRBJ2-7; TRBD1 is a possible D gene (7 bases). The CDR3 length is 15 residues. Trimming stripped 4 bases from V and 2 bases from J, with 16 bases between. Germline CDR1 reads SGDLS; CDR2 reads YYNGEE. The CDR3 here is CASSPRTGLTYEQYF. CDR3 DNA sequence: TGTGCCAGCAGCCCCCGGACAGGACTAACCTACGAGCAGTACTTC.

Notes on this clone: Other DNA variants within this sample encode the same CDR3. This chain connects TRBV5-4 to TRBJ2-2; D is possibly TRBD1 (6 bases). CDR1 and CDR2 (germline): SGHNT, YYREEE (reference sequence). The CDR3 is 15 amino acids. Trimming shortened V by 3 bases and J by 1 base, and 10 bases separated the two germline ends. The CDR3 sequence: CASSSGQLNTGELFF. CDR3 sequence (DNA): TGTGCCAGCAGCTCGGGACAATTGAACACCGGGGAGCTGTTTTTT.

The V call is TRBV7-8, the J call TRBJ2-1; tentative D call: TRBD2 (6 bases). This CDR3 comprises 15 residues. The V gene's germline CDR1 is SGHVS and CDR2 FQNEAQ. V was cut by 0 bases and J by 6 bases, with 12 bases left in between. This chain's CDR3 is CASSLALMGGNEQFF. CDR3 in DNA: TGTGCCAGCAGCTTAGCGCTGATGGGGGGCAATGAGCAGTTCTTC.

V is TRBV9 and J is TRBJ2-1; the D gene is possibly TRBD1 (5 bases). V dropped 1 base and J dropped 14 bases, with 16 bases sitting between them. CDR3 length: 13 residues. Germline-derived CDR1 and CDR2 are SGDLS and YYNGEE. The CDR3 DNA is TGTGCCAGCAGCGTAAAGTTAAGGGGCGCGAAGTTCTTC. As protein: CASSVKLRGAKFF.